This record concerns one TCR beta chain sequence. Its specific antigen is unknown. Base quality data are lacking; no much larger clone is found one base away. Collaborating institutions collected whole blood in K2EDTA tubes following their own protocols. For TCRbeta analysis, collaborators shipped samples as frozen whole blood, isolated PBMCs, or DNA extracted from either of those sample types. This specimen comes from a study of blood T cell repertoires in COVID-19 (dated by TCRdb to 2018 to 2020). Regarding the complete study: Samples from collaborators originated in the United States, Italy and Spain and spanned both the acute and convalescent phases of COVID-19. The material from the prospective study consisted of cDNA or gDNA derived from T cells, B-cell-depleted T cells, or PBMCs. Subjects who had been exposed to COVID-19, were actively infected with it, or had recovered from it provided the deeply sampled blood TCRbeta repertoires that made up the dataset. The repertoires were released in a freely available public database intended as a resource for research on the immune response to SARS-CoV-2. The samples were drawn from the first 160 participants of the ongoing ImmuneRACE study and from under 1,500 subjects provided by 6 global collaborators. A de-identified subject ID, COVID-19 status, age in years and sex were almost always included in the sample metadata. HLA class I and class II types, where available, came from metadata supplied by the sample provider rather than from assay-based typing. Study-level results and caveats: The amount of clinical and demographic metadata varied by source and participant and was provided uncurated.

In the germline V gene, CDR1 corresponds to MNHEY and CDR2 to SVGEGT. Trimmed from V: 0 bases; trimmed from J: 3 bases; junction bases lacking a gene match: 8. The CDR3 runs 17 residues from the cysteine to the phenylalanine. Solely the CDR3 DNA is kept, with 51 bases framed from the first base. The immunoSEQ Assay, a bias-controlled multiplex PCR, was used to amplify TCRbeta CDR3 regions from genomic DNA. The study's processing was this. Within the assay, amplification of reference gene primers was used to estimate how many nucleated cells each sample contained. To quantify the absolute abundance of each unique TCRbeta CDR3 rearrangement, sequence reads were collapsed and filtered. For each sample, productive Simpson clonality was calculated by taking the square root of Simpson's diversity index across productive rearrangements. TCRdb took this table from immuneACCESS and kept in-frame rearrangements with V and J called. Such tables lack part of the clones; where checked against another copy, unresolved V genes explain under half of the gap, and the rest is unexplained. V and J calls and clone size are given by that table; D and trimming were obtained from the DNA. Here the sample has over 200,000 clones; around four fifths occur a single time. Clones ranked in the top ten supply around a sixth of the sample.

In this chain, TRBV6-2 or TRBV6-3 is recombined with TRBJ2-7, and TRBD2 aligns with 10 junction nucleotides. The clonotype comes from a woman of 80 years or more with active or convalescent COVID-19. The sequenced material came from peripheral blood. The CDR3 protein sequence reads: CASSYSVGRTSGYEQYF. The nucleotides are TGTGCCAGCAGTTACTCCGTGGGTAGGACTAGCGGCTACGAGCAGTACTTC.